These 8 T cell receptor beta chains share one sample of origin, sequenced in a study of spatial heterogeneity in lung cancer. Described time point: sample taken at primary tumor resection. Material for sequencing was whole RNA from tumor, nontumor lung or frozen PBMC, left unsorted. In TCRdb, the 5' RACE reads were re-called with MiXCR into one record per CDR3 protein. Among tens of thousands of distinct CDR3 sequences listed, 10% to 15% were seen once. The specimen comprised PBMCs, sampled at surgery. The origin of the receptors is a male donor with early-stage non-small cell lung cancer.

This clonotype appeared a few times. The rearrangement joins TRBV2 to TRBJ2-1; unclear D gene. Germline lookup yields CDR1 SNHLY and CDR2 FYNNEI. Trimming took 8 bases from V and 4 from J, leaving 12 bases between them. The CDR3 spans 13 residues. In nucleotides, the CDR3 is TGTGCCAGCCTTAGAGATCCTTACAATGAGCAGTTCTTC. Protein product: CASLRDPYNEQFF.

The rearrangement uses TRBV5-1 and TRBJ1-3; 7 bases align to TRBD1. The CDR3 extends over 15 amino acids. Per the germline V gene, CDR1 is SGHRS and CDR2 is YFSETQ. With 4 bases clipped from V and 3 bases from J, the junction kept 7 bases outside the gene matches. The CDR3 spells CASSLNRGGGNTIYF. Here the CDR3 DNA reads TGCGCCAGCAGCCTGAACAGGGGAGGTGGAAACACCATATATTTT.

The chain is built from TRBV28 and TRBJ2-6; no clear D. This CDR3 is built from 15 residues. CDR1 is MDHEN, CDR2 SYDVKM, per germline. V lost 1 base, J lost 4 bases, and 8 bases lay in between. In nucleotides, the CDR3 is TGTGCCAGCAGTTTATCAGTGCCCGGGGCCAACGTCCTGACTTTC. Amino acids: CASSLSVPGANVLTF.

The CDR3 sequence: CSVVRDRESYGYTF. Written as DNA, the CDR3 is TGCAGCGTTGTTAGGGACAGGGAGTCCTATGGCTACACCTTC. This chain joins TRBV29-1 and TRBJ1-2; 9 positions match TRBD1. Looked up from germline, CDR1 is SQVTM and CDR2 is ANQGSEA. The CDR3 contains 14 residues. V shed 4 bases, J shed 4 bases, and the junction held 7 bases outside the gene matches. Variable domain in full (rest from reference TRBV29-1 and TRBJ1-2): SAVISQKPSRDICQRGTSLTIQCQVDSQVTMMFWYRQQPGQSLTLIATANQGSEATYESGFVIDKFPISRPNLTFSTLTVSNMSPEDSSIYLCSVVRDRESYGYTFGSGTRLTVV.

V usage is TRBV6-6 and J usage is TRBJ2-1; D may correspond to TRBD1 or TRBD2 (6 bases each). The CDR3 sequence is 16 residues long. In germline, CDR1 is MNHNY, CDR2 SVGAGI (reference sequence). V was trimmed by 6 bases and J by 6 bases, leaving 21 bases between them. CDR3 coding DNA: TGTGCCAGCAGACAGGGAAGGAGGGCGATTGTCAATGAGCAGTTCTTC. Encoded protein: CASRQGRRAIVNEQFF.

The chain links TRBV20-1 to TRBJ2-7, with 9 bases lining up with TRBD2. The V gene's germline CDR1 is DFQATT and CDR2 SNEGSKA (reference sequence). The CDR3 has 15 amino acids. V lost 3 bases and J lost 4; bases outside the gene matches: 10. The CDR3 reads CSASRVASGTYEQYF. CDR3 bases: TGCAGTGCTAGCAGGGTTGCTAGCGGGACATACGAGCAGTACTTC.

This clonotype was picked up a small number of times. CDR3 DNA: TGTGCCAGCAGCCAGAACCGAAACACTGAAGCTTTCTTT. Translation gives CASSQNRNTEAFF. The chain couples TRBV3-1 to TRBJ1-1, with D unclear. V shed 3 bases and J shed 2 bases, with 7 bases lying between them. CDR1 and CDR2 (germline): LGHDT, YNNKEL (reference sequence). The CDR3 consists of 13 residues.

Many counts were recorded for this clonotype. The chain combines TRBV10-3 with TRBJ2-1; the match to TRBD2 covers 11 bases. CDR3 length: 14 amino acids. Germline CDR1 ENHRY, CDR2 SYGVKD. Unmatched junction bases numbered 4, after V lost 8 bases and J lost 4 bases. DNA of the CDR3: TGTGCCATCGGGACTAGCGGAATTTACAATGAGCAGTTCTTC. The encoded protein is CAIGTSGIYNEQFF.